Each of the 9 T cell receptor beta chains below was sequenced from the same sample in a study of T cell responses to AZD1222 COVID-19 vaccine. Generated by immunoSEQ multiplex PCR, the TCRdb table keeps only in-frame clones and is missing some. The profile covers fewer than 250,000 clones, with around 93% appearing a single time and over 0.95% taken by the ten largest. This sample comprised peripheral blood, obtained on day 0 of MenACWY control vaccination. These receptors originate from an adult in good health.

This clone was seen once. At the DNA level, this CDR3 is encoded by other sequences in the same sample as well. The CDR3 sequence is CASSLERLNTEAFF. The CDR3 DNA reads TGCGCCAGCAGCTTGGAGCGGCTGAACACTGAAGCTTTCTTT. The J gene is TRBJ1-1, the V gene TRBV5-1; D call uncertain. V was clipped by 0 bases and J by 0 bases, with 6 bases between them. This CDR3 comprises 14 residues. The germline V gene has CDR1 SGHRS and CDR2 YFSETQ.

This clone was found once. The chain uses TRBV10-2 and TRBJ2-7; D unclear. CDR1 WSHSY and CDR2 SAAADI come from the germline V gene. The CDR3 has 12 residues. V lost 8 bases and J 5 bases, leaving 13 bases between the germline ends. This CDR3 is CASLGYSHEQYF. CDR3 DNA: TGCGCCAGCTTGGGCTATAGTCACGAGCAGTACTTC.

The rearrangement uses TRBV27 and TRBJ1-1; D possibly corresponds to TRBD1 (5 bases). V was pared by 4 bases and J by 5 bases, with 14 bases between. The CDR3 covers 14 residues. Per the germline V gene, CDR1 is MNHEY and CDR2 is SMNVEV (reference sequence). The CDR3, as DNA: TGTGCCAGCAGTTATCGGGGGAGGAGGACTGAAGCTTTCTTT. Its translation is CASSYRGRRTEAFF.

This sequence joins TRBV5-1 and TRBJ2-3, with 7 bases matching TRBD1. The CDR3 is 15 amino acids. Per the germline V gene, CDR1 is SGHRS and CDR2 is YFSETQ. The V segment lost 2 bases and the J segment 3 bases; nucleotides outside the gene matches: 6. CDR3 protein: CASSFKGAQTDTQYF. The CDR3 DNA follows: TGCGCCAGCAGCTTCAAGGGGGCGCAGACAGATACGCAGTATTTT.

CDR3 residues: CASSPGQGTLSLHF. The CDR3 DNA is TGTGCCAGCAGCCCCGGGCAGGGGACTTTATCCCTCCACTTT. J is TRBJ1-6 and V is TRBV11-2; D perhaps matches TRBD1 (6 bases). CDR3 length equals 14 residues. Trimming removed 5 bases from V and 14 bases from J, with 19 bases in between. Germline values: CDR1 SGHAT, CDR2 FQNNGV.

The chain uses TRBV6-5 and TRBJ1-1; D perhaps matches TRBD1 (5 bases). Trimming left V 7 bases short and J 4 bases short, with 19 bases between. This CDR3 region has 15 residues. CDR1 and CDR2 (germline): MNHEY, SVGAGI. CDR3 loop: CASTPGPDEGTEAFF. The CDR3 region has the DNA TGTGCCAGCACTCCGGGGCCAGATGAAGGCACTGAAGCTTTCTTT.

This clone was picked up a small number of times. The V gene is TRBV19, the J gene TRBJ2-2, with D perhaps being TRBD1 or TRBD2 (6 bases each). The V end lost 8 bases, the J end lost 4 bases, and 14 bases lay between the germline ends. The CDR3 runs to 14 residues. Germline V gives CDR1 LNHDA, CDR2 SQIVND (reference sequence). CDR3 DNA sequence: TGTGCCAGTTACCTCGGAGGGGGCACCGGGGAGCTGTTTTTT. Its translation is CASYLGGGTGELFF.

V and J are TRBV5-1 and TRBJ1-1; TRBD1 might be the D (6 bases). V dropped 6 bases and J dropped 5 bases, with 17 bases sitting between them. The length of the CDR3 is 14 residues. The V gene's germline CDR1 is SGHRS and CDR2 YFSETQ. The CDR3 DNA is TGCGCCAGCAACCTAGTTGTAGGGACAACTGAAGCTTTCTTT. Protein sequence: CASNLVVGTTEAFF.

In DNA form, the CDR3 reads TGTGCCAGTAGTCGAGGGTCGGGTAATGAAAAACTGTTTTTT. It encodes CASSRGSGNEKLFF. The genes are TRBV19 and TRBJ1-4, with D unclear. V was pared by 5 bases and J by 4 bases, with 11 bases between. The length of the CDR3 is 14 residues. CDR1 and CDR2 (germline): LNHDA, SQIVND (reference sequence).